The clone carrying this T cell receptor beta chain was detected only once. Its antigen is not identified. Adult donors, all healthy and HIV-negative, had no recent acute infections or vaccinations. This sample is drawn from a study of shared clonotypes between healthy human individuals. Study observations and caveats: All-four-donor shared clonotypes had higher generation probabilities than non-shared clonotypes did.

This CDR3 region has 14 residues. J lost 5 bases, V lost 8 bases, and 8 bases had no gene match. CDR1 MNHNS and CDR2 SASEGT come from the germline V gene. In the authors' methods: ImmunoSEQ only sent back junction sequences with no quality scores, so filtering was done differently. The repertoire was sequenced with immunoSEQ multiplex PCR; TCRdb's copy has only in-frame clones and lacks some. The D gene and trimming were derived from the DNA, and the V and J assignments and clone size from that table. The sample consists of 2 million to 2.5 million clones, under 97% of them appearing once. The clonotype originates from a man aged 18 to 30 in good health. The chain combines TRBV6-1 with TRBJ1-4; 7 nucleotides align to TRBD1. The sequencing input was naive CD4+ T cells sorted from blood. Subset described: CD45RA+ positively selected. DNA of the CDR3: TGTGCCAGCCGCCGGGACAGTAAGAATGAAAAACTGTTTTTT. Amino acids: CASRRDSKNEKLFF.